This T cell receptor beta chain was obtained from a study of blood T cell repertoires in COVID-19. Study details: From the United States, Italy and Spain came samples of acute and convalescent COVID-19. Sample material is recorded as cDNA or gDNA derived from T cells, B-cell-depleted T cells, or PBMCs.

V lost 3 bases, J lost 9 bases, and 19 bases lay in between. This CDR3 spans 15 amino acids. The V gene's germline CDR1 is SGHRS and CDR2 YFSETQ. Methods used by the authors: Reference gene primer amplification gave nucleated cell count estimates. Assay: immunoSEQ multiplex PCR; the TCRdb copy retains only in-frame clones and omits some. From that table come the V and J calls and clone size; the DNA was used to work out D and trimming. The table lists 350,000 to 450,000 clones, around 83% of them singletons. The study assigned cohorts using participant-reported clinical history. This clone was observed once.

The sequenced material came from PBMCs or T cells enriched from blood (not recorded which). This TCR derives from a woman in her forties or fifties who had recovered from COVID-19. The rearrangement links TRBV5-1 to TRBJ2-1, with a possible D match to TRBD2 (6 bases). This chain's CDR3 is CASSSLTGVSAEQFF. CDR3 bases: TGCGCCAGCAGCTCCCTTACGGGAGTGTCAGCTGAGCAGTTCTTC.